This T cell receptor beta chain is from a study of blood T cells in healthy people across ages. The CDR3 length is 15 residues. Germline V gives CDR1 LNHDA, CDR2 SQIVND (reference sequence). A second PCR, run for roughly 7 to 11 cycles, used a sample-barcoded 5' primer plus a J-beta primer mix. Each CDR3 protein gets one entry after TCRdb re-called the 5' RACE reads with MiXCR. The sample shows about 800,000 distinct CDR3 sequences, just under 25% of them seen only once. Separately, the same data were catalogued under a study of T cells of mothers and their children. That study reports: The search for persistent microchimeric T cell clones detected none.

The TCR originated in a boy aged 10-17 years in good health. The sequenced material came from blood. The V and J genes are TRBV19 and TRBJ2-5; TRBD2 agrees at 7 bases. The tail of the sequence fits TRBJ2-7 better, so the J call may be wrong. CDR3 in amino acids: CASSTASGLSYEQYF. CDR3 nucleotide sequence: TGTGCCAGTAGTACCGCTAGCGGCCTCTCCTACGAGCAGTACTTC.